Detailed here is one T cell receptor (beta chain). This sample was taken from a study of blood T cell repertoires in COVID-19. Looking at the study overall: Sources were T cells, B-cell-depleted T cells, or PBMCs; the material itself was cDNA or gDNA.

The germline V gene has CDR1 SEHNR and CDR2 FQNEAQ (reference sequence). The V gene lost 3 bases and the J gene lost 5 bases, with 13 bases spanning the gap. CDR3 length: 14 amino acids. Per the original data handling: Nucleated cell number was recorded as an estimate derived from reference gene primer amplification. TCRdb's table, derived via immunoSEQ multiplex PCR, lists solely in-frame clones and lacks some. That table supplies the V and J calls and clone size; D and trimming were determined from the DNA. The data contain around 100,000 clones, roughly four fifths of them seen just once; the ten biggest clones take up about a tenth.

This sequence was found in a man in his forties with active or convalescent COVID-19. The chain carries TRBV7-9 and TRBJ1-1, with D perhaps TRBD1 (6 bases). Sequencing used peripheral blood. CDR3 nucleotide sequence: TGTGCCAGCAGCTTGGCCCAGGGGTGGACTGAAGCTTTCTTT. Its protein is CASSLAQGWTEAFF.